The next 9 T cell receptor beta chains were all read from a single sample in a study of cytomegalovirus exposure and HLA in healthy donors. PCR primers comprised 60 Vbeta and 13 Jbeta primers. Sequencing was performed with immunoSEQ multiplex PCR; in TCRdb, only in-frame clones are kept and a portion is missing. This sample's clone table lists tens of thousands of clones. The sample was PBMCs. The source of these receptors is a human donor in good health.

The J gene is TRBJ1-1, the V gene TRBV18; maybe TRBD1 (5 bases). The CDR3 is made up of 15 amino acids. V was clipped by 2 bases and J by 3 bases, with 13 bases between them. The germline CDR1 and CDR2 sequences are KGHSH and LQKENI. The CDR3 loop reads CASSPWGELDTEAFF. CDR3 DNA sequence: TGTGCCAGCTCACCATGGGGGGAACTGGACACTGAAGCTTTCTTT.

CDR3 residues: CASSWDSNGAKNIQYF. The CDR3 coding sequence is TGTGCCAGCAGTTGGGACAGTAACGGAGCCAAAAACATTCAGTACTTC. This chain joins TRBV27 and TRBJ2-4; 7 bases fit TRBD1. The V segment lost 4 bases and the J segment 0 bases; nucleotides outside the gene matches: 6. Germline lookup yields CDR1 MNHEY and CDR2 SMNVEV (reference sequence). CDR3 length: 16 residues.

The chain combines TRBV28 with TRBJ1-5, with TRBD1 as a possible D gene (5 bases). V was trimmed by 5 bases and J by 4 bases, leaving 15 bases between them. From germline, CDR1 is MDHEN and CDR2 SYDVKM. This CDR3 spans 15 amino acids. The DNA for the CDR3 is TGTGCCAGCAGTGCCCTAGGTGGGGCAAATCAGCCCCAGCATTTT. It is translated as CASSALGGANQPQHF.

This chain joins TRBV9 and TRBJ1-2; tentative D call: TRBD1 (6 bases). The CDR3 has 15 amino acids. Germline-derived CDR1 and CDR2 are SGDLS and YYNGEE. V lost 3 bases and J 8 bases, leaving 20 bases between the germline ends. In DNA form, the CDR3 reads TGTGCCAGCAGCGCTCCCGAGGGGGGGGAAGAGGGCTACACCTTC. It encodes CASSAPEGGEEGYTF.

The chain employs TRBV28 and TRBJ1-1; 11 bases are shared with TRBD1. In germline, CDR1 is MDHEN, CDR2 SYDVKM. The CDR3 covers 15 residues. V was clipped by 5 bases and J by 5 bases; unmatched bases: 7. The CDR3 loop reads CASSPGQGATTEAFF. CDR3 nucleotides: TGTGCCAGCAGTCCAGGACAGGGGGCGACGACTGAAGCTTTCTTT.

The chain employs TRBV5-1 and TRBJ1-1; D ambiguous. This CDR3 has 12 residues. The germline CDR1 and CDR2 sequences are SGHRS and YFSETQ. Trimming removed 5 bases from V and 1 base from J, with 6 bases in between. The CDR3: CASRQRNTEAFF. The CDR3 region has the DNA TGCGCCAGCAGACAACGGAACACTGAAGCTTTCTTT.

This chain connects TRBV20-1 to TRBJ1-1; the D is unclear. V lost 6 bases, J lost 6 bases, and 11 bases lay in between. The germline gives CDR1 DFQATT, CDR2 SNEGSKA (reference sequence). This CDR3 spans 11 amino acids. The CDR3 loop reads CSAMRVAEAFF. The CDR3 bases are TGCAGTGCAATGAGGGTGGCTGAAGCTTTCTTT.

With respect to this clone: Within the sample, other DNA sequences also encode this same CDR3. The rearrangement joins TRBV30 to TRBJ1-1; possibly TRBD1 for D (6 bases). In germline, CDR1 is GTSNPN, CDR2 SVGIG (reference sequence). V was cut by 4 bases and J by 2 bases, with 11 bases left in between. The CDR3 totals 13 residues. The CDR3 sequence: CAWIGQPNTEAFF. The CDR3 DNA is TGTGCCTGGATTGGACAGCCTAACACTGAAGCTTTCTTT.

The J gene is TRBJ2-7, the V gene TRBV14; a weak D match, TRBD1 (6 bases). The CDR3 is 14 residues long. The V and J ends lost 2 bases and 2 bases respectively, with 10 bases between them. The germline V gene has CDR1 SGHDN and CDR2 FVKESK. CDR3 nucleotides: TGTGCCAGCAGCCAACGGACAGTTGCCTACGAGCAGTACTTC. This encodes CASSQRTVAYEQYF.